Reported below is one T cell receptor beta chain. This clone was detected only a few times. The clone's antigen remains unknown. No quality values exist for individual bases; no much larger clone is one base distant. These data are taken from a study of vaccination effects on CD4 cells after COVID-19 (dated by TCRdb to between 2020 and 2023). As for the study more broadly: Across the study, the median time from the second dose to post-vaccine sampling was 72 days (range 14 to 241). In both COVID-19 convalescent patients and infection-naive vaccine recipients, the study compared SARS-CoV-2 spike-specific CD4+ TCR repertoires from before mRNA vaccination with those from after it. A total of 10 COVID-19 convalescent patients and a few SARS-CoV-2-naive healthy vaccine recipients were included in the full study. Cultures from other donors in the study were sequenced with the Oncomine TCR Beta short-read assay on an Illumina iSeq 100. Broad study findings and their caveats: The study was limited by a small number of convalescent patients and lacked early post-infection timepoints. In healthy vaccine recipients, vaccine-induced clones were almost all SARS-CoV-2 mono-reactive, with only 1 of 255 cross-reactive with common cold coronaviruses. Both infection-induced and vaccine-induced clones contracted markedly at late post-vaccination timepoints, which is consistent with waning T cell responses.

Library preparation used the immunoSEQ multiplex PCR assay. DNA from the CD4+ T cells that had been cultured and isolated underwent TCR beta CDR3 sequencing. Per the original workflow: Non-productive TCR sequences were removed, reads were trimmed to the CDR3 region, and CDR3s of at least 7 amino acids were retained. The MANAFEST web app was used to pick out antigen-specific clonotypes by comparing their expansion in peptide wells with that in reference cultures. To count as positive, a clone had to show expansion at FDR<0.05 compared with the reference and with all other wells, an odds ratio above 5, and a frequency above 0.1% in two replicate wells. A clonotype was defined as cross-reactive if the clonotype was significantly expanded both in SARS-CoV-2 spike wells and in at least one common cold coronavirus spike condition. CDR3 similarity was assessed by Levenshtein distance with the stringdist R package, and unrooted trees were built with ape in R 3.6.1. The clones in this table, taken by TCRdb from immuneACCESS, are in-frame only. Not every clone is retained; where verified, under half of the shortfall comes from an unresolved V gene, and the cause of the rest is unknown. That table supplies the V and J calls and clone size; D and trimming were determined from the DNA. The sample yields some 14,000 clones; about 70% were counted once. Less than 30% of the sample goes to the ten largest clones.

Based on the germline V gene, the CDR1 and CDR2 sequences are MNHEY and SVGEGT. Spanning cysteine to phenylalanine, the CDR3 consists of 18 amino acids. The only DNA kept is the CDR3, 54 bases in frame from the first base. Here V drops 5 bases and J drops 4 bases, and the junction holds 18 bases not matched to any gene. In the ViraFEST assay, PBMC were stimulated with viral peptide pools, and antigen-specific CD4+ T cell clonotypes were then identified by expansion using TCR sequencing. After around ten days of culture, CD4+ T cells were isolated with the EasySep CD4+ T cell isolation kit. Two doses of either the BNT162b2 or the mRNA-1273 mRNA SARS-CoV-2 vaccine were administered to participants. The absence of prior SARS-CoV-2 infection in healthy vaccine recipients was confirmed by negative nucleocapsid antibodies before and after vaccination. Approximately 2 million PBMC per well were cultured in IMDM with around 5% human AB serum, 10 IU/ml IL-2 and gentamicin, plus 10 ug/ml peptides. On days 3 and 7, half of the culture medium was replaced with fresh IL-2-containing medium. Unless noted otherwise, every peptide stimulation condition was cultured in triplicate wells. PBMC were separated from whole blood using Ficoll-Paque Plus gradient centrifugation and were then either cryopreserved at -140C or used fresh. The spike proteins of SARS-CoV-2 and of the common cold coronaviruses HCoV-NL63, HCoV-OC43 and HCoV-229E were spanned by overlapping peptide pools. Genomic DNA was extracted from cultured CD4+ T cells with the QIAamp micro DNA kit.

The sequencing used CD4+ T cells from PBMCs cultured with HCoV-NL63 spike peptides, collected after COVID-19 vaccination. The meaning of the sample's cell subset or site label: HCoV-NL63 spike overlapping peptide pool stimulation. The chain is made from TRBV6-2 or TRBV6-3 and TRBJ2-7, and TRBD1 aligns with 9 junction nucleotides. The receptor comes from a human donor who received a COVID-19 vaccine. The sequence in DNA is TGTGCCAGCAGTCCCAACCGGCGCCGGGACAGGGTGAGGTACGAGCAGTACTTC. Its translation is CASSPNRRRDRVRYEQYF.